The 20 T cell receptor beta chains presented below share a single source sample, sequenced in a study of coeliac disease. Some clones are missing from TCRdb's copy, which holds only in-frame ones; the method was immunoSEQ multiplex PCR. The sample has some 1,600 clones, about two thirds seen once; the top ten hold about 26%. The sequencing input was intraepithelial lymphocytes from the gut. All receptors derive from a woman between 50 and 59 years old with celiac disease on a gluten-free diet.

V gene TRBV11-2 combines with J gene TRBJ2-6; D perhaps matches TRBD1 (5 bases). Germline V gives CDR1 SGHAT, CDR2 FQNNGV. V shed 3 bases and J shed 4 bases, with 10 bases lying between them. This CDR3 region has 15 residues. The CDR3 DNA reads TGTGCCAGCAGCTTTGACAGTACCGGGGCCAACGTCCTGACTTTC. This encodes CASSFDSTGANVLTF.

This rearrangement joins TRBV6-5 to TRBJ1-2; D remains unclear. With 0 bases removed from V and 7 bases from J, the gap between germline ends came to 12 bases. CDR3 size: 14 residues. The germline gives CDR1 MNHEY, CDR2 SVGAGI. CDR3 coding DNA: TGTGCCAGCAGTTACTCGAGAACAGATCTTGGCTACACCTTC. It translates to CASSYSRTDLGYTF.

The chain joins TRBV10-2 to TRBJ2-1, with 9 positions matching TRBD2. CDR3 length: 15 residues. J was trimmed by 6 bases and V by 6 bases; bases with no gene match: 9. CDR1 is WSHSY, CDR2 SAAADI, per germline. CDR3 DNA sequence: TGCGCCAGCAGCTTCCCGGGACTAGCCGGCAATGAGCAGTTCTTC. Its protein is CASSFPGLAGNEQFF.

In DNA, the CDR3 is TGCGCCAGCAGCGCCACCGACAGGGCGGGAACTGAAGCTTTCTTT. Translation gives CASSATDRAGTEAFF. V usage is TRBV5-1 and J usage is TRBJ1-1, with TRBD1 matching 7 bases. There are 15 residues in the CDR3. J lost 5 bases, V lost 4 bases, and 11 bases had no gene match. Germline CDR1 SGHRS, CDR2 YFSETQ.

The rearrangement uses TRBV9 and TRBJ1-6; D unclear. Trimming stripped 4 bases from V and 8 bases from J, with 16 bases between. Germline CDR1 reads SGDLS; CDR2 reads YYNGEE. The CDR3 consists of 15 residues. The CDR3 bases are TGTGCCAGCAGCATCCGACCCGGGGTAGATTCACCCCTCCACTTT. It is translated as CASSIRPGVDSPLHF.

V usage is TRBV27 and J usage is TRBJ2-7; 8 nucleotides line up with TRBD1. Germline CDR1 is MNHEY and CDR2 is SMNVEV (reference sequence). With 3 bases clipped from V and 2 bases from J, the junction kept 9 bases outside the gene matches. CDR3 length: 16 amino acids. CDR3 bases: TGTGCCAGCAGTTTTTTCCCTCGGACAGGGACCTACGAGCAGTACTTC. It is translated as CASSFFPRTGTYEQYF.

The CDR3 here is CASGPDRGQPQHF. The CDR3 nucleotides read TGTGCCAGCGGCCCAGACAGGGGTCAGCCCCAGCATTTT. The V and J genes are TRBV6-1 and TRBJ1-5; 8 bases map to TRBD1. The CDR3 runs 13 residues. V lost 8 bases and J lost 6; bases outside the gene matches: 6. CDR1 and CDR2 (germline): MNHNS, SASEGT.

The chain recombines TRBV5-1 with TRBJ1-1; 7 bases match TRBD1. V was pared by 0 bases and J by 2 bases, with 4 bases of the junction left unmatched. The CDR3 totals 15 residues. Per the germline V gene, CDR1 is SGHRS and CDR2 is YFSETQ. The CDR3 coding sequence is TGCGCCAGCAGCTTGGTCGGACAGGCAAACACTGAAGCTTTCTTT. The encoded protein is CASSLVGQANTEAFF. Drawing the rest from reference TRBV5-1 and TRBJ1-1, the complete variable domain is KAGVTQTPRYLIKTRGQQVTLSCSPISGHRSVSWYQQTPGQGLQFLFEYFSETQRNKGNFPGRFSGRQFSNSRSEMNVSTLELGDSALYLCASSLVGQANTEAFFGQGTRLTVV.

The chain has TRBV2 and TRBJ2-1, with a weak D call TRBD2 (6 bases). CDR1 is SNHLY and CDR2 is FYNNEI in the germline V gene. The ends were cut back, 6 bases at V and 2 bases at J, with 11 bases in the middle. This CDR3 has 14 amino acids. Written as DNA, the CDR3 is TGTGCCAGCAGGGCCAGGGAGGCCTACAATGAGCAGTTCTTC. It yields the protein CASRAREAYNEQFF.

This clone is judged large. The chain joins TRBV27 to TRBJ2-2; TRBD2 is a possible D gene (6 bases). The CDR3 has 13 amino acids. V lost 5 bases to trimming and J lost 6 bases, with 10 bases between them. Germline V gene lookup returns CDR1 MNHEY and CDR2 SMNVEV (reference sequence). DNA of the CDR3: TGTGCCAGCAGTCCGACGGGGGCCGGGGAGCTGTTTTTT. Translation gives CASSPTGAGELFF.

This clone is a singleton in its sample. The chain recombines TRBV19 with TRBJ1-5; D gene ambiguous. The V end lost 4 bases, the J end lost 1 base, and 11 bases lay between the germline ends. Germline-derived CDR1 and CDR2 are LNHDA and SQIVND (reference sequence). The CDR3 contains 15 residues. The CDR3 DNA reads TGTGCCAGTAGTAAGGGAGGGTCGAGCAATCAGCCCCAGCATTTT. Its protein is CASSKGGSSNQPQHF.

This clone was seen a few times. The rearrangement uses TRBV7-8 and TRBJ1-2, with 9 bases aligning to TRBD1. The CDR3 sequence is 15 residues long. V lost 5 bases and J lost 7; bases outside the gene matches: 11. Germline V gives CDR1 SGHVS, CDR2 FQNEAQ. CDR3 protein: CASSVMSAGQGGYTF. The CDR3 DNA is TGTGCCAGCAGCGTAATGTCCGCGGGACAGGGTGGCTACACCTTC. Together with reference TRBV7-8 and TRBJ1-2, the CDR3 gives the full variable domain: GAGVSQSPRYKVAKRGQDVALRCDPISGHVSLFWYQQALGQGPEFLTYFQNEAQLDKSGLPSDRFFAERPEGSVSTLKIQRTQQEDSAVYLCASSVMSAGQGGYTFGSGTRLTVV.

A few counts support this clone. The CDR3 spells CASSLSQYNEQFF. CDR3 nucleotide sequence: TGTGCCAGCAGCTTGTCCCAATACAATGAGCAGTTCTTC. V is TRBV7-2 and J is TRBJ2-1; D is undetermined. The V gene's germline CDR1 is SGHTA and CDR2 FQGNSA. This CDR3 spans 13 amino acids. V was shortened by 3 bases and J by 4 bases, with 7 bases between the two germline ends.

The chain couples TRBV7-8 to TRBJ1-5; 7 bases agree with TRBD1. The CDR3 has 15 residues. J was trimmed by 3 bases and V by 5 bases; bases with no gene match: 7. CDR1 and CDR2 from the germline V gene are SGHVS and FQNEAQ. As DNA, the CDR3 is TGTGCCAGCAGCCCGACAGGGTTTTTCAATCAGCCCCAGCATTTT. This sequence encodes CASSPTGFFNQPQHF.

The V call is TRBV6-5, the J call TRBJ2-7; D might be TRBD2 (5 bases). This CDR3 contains 15 residues. V dropped 2 bases and J dropped 0 bases, with 11 bases sitting between them. Germline V gives CDR1 MNHEY, CDR2 SVGAGI. CDR3 in amino acids: CASSYSHLASYEQYF. CDR3 DNA: TGTGCCAGCAGTTACAGTCATCTAGCCTCCTACGAGCAGTACTTC.

V is TRBV13 and J is TRBJ1-2; the match to TRBD1 covers 9 bases. CDR3 length: 15 residues. V lost 4 bases and J lost 3; bases outside the gene matches: 6. From germline, CDR1 is PRHDT and CDR2 FYEKMQ (reference sequence). The chain's CDR3 is CASSSQGAGYYGYTF. The CDR3 DNA follows: TGTGCCAGCAGCTCACAGGGGGCAGGGTACTATGGCTACACCTTC.

This clone occurred a few times. This chain links TRBV4-1 with TRBJ2-7, with 8 bases lining up with TRBD2. V shed 0 bases and J 3 bases; nucleotides not matched to a gene: 7. The CDR3 sequence is 16 residues long. Germline CDR1 reads MGHRA; CDR2 reads YSYEKL. Here the CDR3 reads CASSQERTGLGYEQYF. CDR3 nucleotide sequence: TGCGCCAGCAGCCAAGAAAGAACGGGACTAGGCTACGAGCAGTACTTC.

This clone was counted a few times. This chain connects TRBV30 to TRBJ1-2; 9 bases match TRBD1. This CDR3 is 12 amino acids long. After removal of 8 bases from V and 2 bases from J, the junction contained 3 bases not matched to a gene. Per germline, CDR1 GTSNPN and CDR2 SVGIG (reference sequence). CDR3 region: CAGGQGNYGYTF. The CDR3 coding sequence is TGTGCCGGGGGACAGGGCAACTATGGCTACACCTTC.

The chain uses TRBV18 and TRBJ2-3, with D maybe TRBD2 (6 bases). The ends were cut back, 0 bases at V and 4 bases at J, with 14 bases in the middle. This CDR3 region has 16 residues. CDR1 and CDR2 from the germline V gene are KGHSH and LQKENI. In nucleotides, the CDR3 is TGTGCCAGCTCACCACCGAGGGGCGGGGTTGCAGATACGCAGTATTTT. It codes for CASSPPRGGVADTQYF.

This clone was observed a few times. The CDR3 nucleotides are TGTGCCAGCAGCTTAGCCGACAGGGACACTGAAGCTTTCTTT. Translation gives CASSLADRDTEAFF. The chain joins TRBV7-6 to TRBJ1-1; 7 nucleotides align to TRBD1. The trim removed 0 bases at V and 3 bases at J, leaving 1 base unmatched. Germline CDR1 and CDR2: SGHVS and FNYEAQ. The CDR3 has 14 residues.